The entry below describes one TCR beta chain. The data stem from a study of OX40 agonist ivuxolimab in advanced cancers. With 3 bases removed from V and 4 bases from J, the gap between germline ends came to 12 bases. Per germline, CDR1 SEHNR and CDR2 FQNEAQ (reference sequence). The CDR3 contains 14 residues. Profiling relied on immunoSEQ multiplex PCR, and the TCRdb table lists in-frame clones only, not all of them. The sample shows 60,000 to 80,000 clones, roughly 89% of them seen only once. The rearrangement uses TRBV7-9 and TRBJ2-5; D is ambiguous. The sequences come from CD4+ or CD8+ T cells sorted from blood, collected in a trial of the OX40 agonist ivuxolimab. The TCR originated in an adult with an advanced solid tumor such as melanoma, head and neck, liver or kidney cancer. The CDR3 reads CASSFVQNGETQYF. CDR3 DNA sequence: TGTGCCAGCAGCTTCGTACAGAATGGAGAGACCCAGTACTTC.